This T cell receptor beta chain appears in the sequencing data of a study of blood T cell repertoires in COVID-19. Assignments of participants to cohorts depended upon their own reported clinical history. Germline CDR1 is SEHNR and CDR2 is FQNEAQ (reference sequence). The length of the CDR3 is 15 residues. Trimming removed 5 bases from V and 0 bases from J, with 13 bases in between. Per the original data handling: Estimation of nucleated cell counts relied on the amplification of reference gene primers. TCRdb keeps only in-frame clones here, not all; method: immunoSEQ multiplex PCR. The V and J calls and the clone size are those of that table, but D and trimming were determined from the DNA. Of some 380,000 clones in the sample, nearly 90% were seen once.

The clonotype was recovered from a middle-aged woman with acute COVID-19. This chain uses TRBV7-9 with TRBJ1-1, with a possible D match to TRBD1 (5 bases). Input material: PBMCs or T cells enriched from blood (not recorded which). This CDR3 is CASSTTDSMNTEAFF. In nucleotides, the CDR3 is TGTGCCAGCAGCACCACCGACAGCATGAACACTGAAGCTTTCTTT.